This paragraph covers one T cell receptor (beta chain) sequence. Its specificity is not known. The sample originates from a study of graft-versus-host responses after intestinal transplantation. Across the whole study: Each transplant was multivisceral, liver-intestinal, or isolated intestinal.

TCRdb's copy holds only in-frame clones and misses some; the assay was immunoSEQ multiplex PCR. Of about 88,000 clones in the sample, around 93% were seen once. Study observations and caveats: Clonal ratios of graft-versus-host to host-versus-graft in allografts were high for patients exhibiting graft-donor T cell macrochimerism. Present in recipient marrow, GvH clones included some that appeared first in ileum or blood.

The CDR3 is 13 amino acids. The germline V gene encodes CDR1 MDHEN and CDR2 SYDVKM. V shed 5 bases and J shed 6 bases, with 13 bases lying between them. The sequenced sample was unstimulated CD4+ T cells sorted from spleen or lymph node cells, obtained before transplant. The chain uses TRBV28 and TRBJ1-1; D is possibly TRBD1 (5 bases). This receptor was identified in a human donor who was the organ donor for an intestinal transplant. The CDR3 nucleotides are TGTGCCAGCAGTACCGGTCAGGGTCCTGAAGCTTTCTTT. Its translation: CASSTGQGPEAFF. Drawing the rest from reference TRBV28 and TRBJ1-1, the complete variable domain is DVKVTQSSRYLVKRTGEKVFLECVQDMDHENMFWYRQDPGLGLRLIYFSYDVKMKEKGDIPEGYSVSREKKERFSLILESASTNQTSMYLCASSTGQGPEAFFGQGTRLTVV.